This paragraph covers one T cell receptor (beta chain) sequence. Its antigen is as yet unknown. This record comes from a study of T cell repertoires in cytomegalovirus infection. At the level of the study: Indications of both CMV infection and matching HLA type were provided by public TCR beta signatures.

Per germline, CDR1 SNHLY and CDR2 FYNNEI. V lost 1 base and J 1 base, leaving 7 bases between the germline ends. The CDR3 is made up of 14 amino acids. Using its own MiXCR run on the reads, TCRdb lists one record per CDR3 protein. The sample includes 150,000 to 200,000 distinct CDR3 sequences, under 30% seen only once; the top ten take around 29%. Study-wide findings and caveats: In two of eight donors, the top clonotype was HLA-C-restricted CMV-specific. Individuals carrying CMV plus the relevant HLA were identified by cumulative frequency of public TCR beta families.

This sequence originates from a human donor in good health (CMV status not recorded). Some clones in this sample may be carry-over from other donors' samples. The source material was PBMCs. This chain connects TRBV2 to TRBJ2-5; TRBD1 is a possible D gene (5 bases). CDR3 nucleotide sequence: TGTGCCAGCAGTGAAGGACAGCTCCAAGAGACCCAGTACTTC. Its translation is CASSEGQLQETQYF.